A single sample is the source of the 8 T cell receptor beta chains below, sequenced in a study of shared clonotypes between healthy human individuals. Data came from immunoSEQ multiplex PCR; TCRdb stores just in-frame clones and leaves some out. In the table there are more than 1,200,000 clones, about 98.5% of which are singletons. Specimen: naive CD4+ T cells sorted from blood. Subset denoted: CD45RA+ positively selected. The receptor set was obtained from a man aged 30-40 years in good health.

This chain uses TRBV27 with TRBJ2-5; unclear D gene. The V end lost 0 bases, the J end lost 7 bases, and 12 bases lay between the germline ends. Looked up from germline, CDR1 is MNHEY and CDR2 is SMNVEV (reference sequence). The CDR3 is made up of 14 amino acids. The CDR3 reads CASSLSPLEGTQYF. The CDR3 DNA reads as TGTGCCAGCAGTTTATCCCCCCTGGAAGGGACCCAGTACTTC.

This sequence joins TRBV4-3 and TRBJ2-1, with 11 positions matching TRBD2. The CDR3 is 17 amino acids. The V gene end was trimmed by 0 bases and the J gene end by 3 bases; junction bases not matched to a gene: 4. Germline V gives CDR1 LGHNA, CDR2 YSLEER. The CDR3, as DNA: TGCGCCAGCAGCCAAGAGGCGACTAGCGGGGTCTACAATGAGCAGTTCTTC. Its protein is CASSQEATSGVYNEQFF.

This clone is a singleton in its sample. The gene calls are TRBV6-5 and TRBJ2-1; possibly TRBD2 for D (5 bases). The germline V and J ends were trimmed by 6 bases and 0 bases, with 12 bases remaining between them. CDR1 and CDR2 from the germline V gene are MNHEY and SVGAGI. The CDR3 has 15 residues. CDR3 sequence reads: CASRMDGSSYNEQFF. The CDR3 DNA is TGTGCCAGCAGGATGGATGGGAGCTCCTACAATGAGCAGTTCTTC.

The chain joins TRBV14 to TRBJ2-5; weak D call: TRBD2 (5 bases). This CDR3 contains 15 residues. The V gene lost 0 bases and the J gene lost 4 bases, with 12 bases spanning the gap. Germline CDR1 and CDR2: SGHDN and FVKESK. CDR3 in amino acids: CASSQDFGVGETQYF. CDR3 nucleotides: TGTGCCAGCAGCCAAGATTTCGGGGTCGGAGAGACCCAGTACTTC. The variable domain in full, with the rest retrieved from reference TRBV14 and TRBJ2-5, is EAGVTQFPSHSVIEKGQTVTLRCDPISGHDNLYWYRRVMGKEIKFLLHFVKESKQDESGMPNNRFLAERTGGTYSTLKVQPAELEDSGVYFCASSQDFGVGETQYFGPGTRLLVL.

The chain employs TRBV5-1 and TRBJ2-3; no definite D call. Germline assignment: CDR1 SGHRS and CDR2 YFSETQ. Trimming left V 1 base short and J 2 bases short, with 14 bases between. This CDR3 region has 16 residues. This chain's CDR3 is CASSLTAIGNTDTQYF. The DNA of the CDR3 is TGCGCCAGCAGCTTGACAGCGATAGGGAACACAGATACGCAGTATTTT.

This rearrangement joins TRBV10-3 to TRBJ1-2, with D possibly TRBD1 on 5 matching bases. Germline V gene data show CDR1 as ENHRY and CDR2 as SYGVKD. V was trimmed by 3 bases and J by 3 bases, leaving 17 bases between them. This CDR3 has 16 amino acids. CDR3 sequence reads: CAISDFNWGSYYGYTF. In DNA, the CDR3 is TGTGCCATCAGTGACTTCAATTGGGGCAGCTACTATGGCTACACCTTC.

J is TRBJ1-1 and V is TRBV5-6; no clear D gene. There are 12 residues in the CDR3. Germline V gene lookup returns CDR1 SGHDT and CDR2 YYEEEE. V lost 0 bases and J 7 bases, leaving 7 bases between the germline ends. CDR3 region: CASSLVWDEAFF. The CDR3 region has the DNA TGTGCCAGCAGCTTGGTGTGGGATGAAGCTTTCTTT.

For this clone: The same CDR3 arises from other DNA sequences in this sample as well. The gene calls are TRBV9 and TRBJ2-2; D is possibly TRBD2 (6 bases). CDR1 and CDR2 (germline): SGDLS, YYNGEE. This CDR3 has 15 residues. V was clipped by 0 bases and J by 3 bases, with 9 bases between them. The CDR3 nucleotides are TGTGCCAGCAGCGTAGTTAGCGGTGACACCGGGGAGCTGTTTTTT. It specifies CASSVVSGDTGELFF. Looking up the rest from reference TRBV9 and TRBJ2-2 gives the full variable domain: DSGVTQTPKHLITATGQRVTLRCSPRSGDLSVYWYQQSLDQGLQFLIQYYNGEERAKGNILERFSAQQFPDLHSELNLSSLELGDSALYFCASSVVSGDTGELFFGEGSRLTVL.